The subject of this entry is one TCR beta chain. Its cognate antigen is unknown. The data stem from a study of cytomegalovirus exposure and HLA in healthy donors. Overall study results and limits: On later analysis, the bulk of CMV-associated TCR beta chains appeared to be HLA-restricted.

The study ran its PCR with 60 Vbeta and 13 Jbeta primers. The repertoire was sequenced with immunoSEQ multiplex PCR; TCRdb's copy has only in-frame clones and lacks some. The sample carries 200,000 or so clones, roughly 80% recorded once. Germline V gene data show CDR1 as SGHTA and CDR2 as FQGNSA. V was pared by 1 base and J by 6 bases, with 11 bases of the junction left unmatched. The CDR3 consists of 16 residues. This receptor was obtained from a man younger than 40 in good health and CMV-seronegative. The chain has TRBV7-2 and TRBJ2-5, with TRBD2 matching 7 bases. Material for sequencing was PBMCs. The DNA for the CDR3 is TGTGCCAGCAGCTTAGATCCGGGGGGATTGATGAAGACCCAGTACTTC. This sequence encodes CASSLDPGGLMKTQYF.